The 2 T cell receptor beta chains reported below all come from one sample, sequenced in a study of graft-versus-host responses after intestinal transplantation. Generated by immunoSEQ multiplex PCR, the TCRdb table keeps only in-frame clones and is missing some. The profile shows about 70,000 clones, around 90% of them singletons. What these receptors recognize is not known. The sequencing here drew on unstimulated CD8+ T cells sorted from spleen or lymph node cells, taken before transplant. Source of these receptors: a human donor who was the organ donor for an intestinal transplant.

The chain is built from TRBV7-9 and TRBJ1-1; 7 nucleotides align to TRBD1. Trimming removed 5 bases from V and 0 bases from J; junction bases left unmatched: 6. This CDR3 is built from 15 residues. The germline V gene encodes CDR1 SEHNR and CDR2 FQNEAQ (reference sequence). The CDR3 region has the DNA TGTGCCAGCAGCCCCTGGGGACAGATGAACACTGAAGCTTTCTTT. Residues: CASSPWGQMNTEAFF.

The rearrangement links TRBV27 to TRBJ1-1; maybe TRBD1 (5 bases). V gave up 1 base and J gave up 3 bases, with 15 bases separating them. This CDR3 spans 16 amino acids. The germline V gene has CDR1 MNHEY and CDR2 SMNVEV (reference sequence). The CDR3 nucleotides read TGTGCCAGCAGTTTATGGGACTCCAAAAGGTACACTGAAGCTTTCTTT. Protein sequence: CASSLWDSKRYTEAFF.